This is a list of T cell receptor beta chains from one sample in a study of blood T cell repertoires in COVID-19. The protocol was immunoSEQ multiplex PCR, while the TCRdb copy is restricted to in-frame clones and leaves out a portion. The profile shows around 220,000 clones, about nine tenths of them singletons. Source material: peripheral blood. The receptors were gathered from a woman aged 50 to 60 with acute or convalescent COVID-19. Each CDR3 is given with its conserved first and last residue. A D gene is named only where the DNA matches it firmly. The size entry is marked missing in some rows and otherwise reads once, few, many or a size class.

TRBD1	TRBV9	-	TRBJ2-5	CASSVRSTGEETQYF	TGTGCCAGCAGCGTAAGGTCGACAGGGGAAGAGACCCAGTACTTC
TRBD1	TRBV19	-	TRBJ1-3	CASSIVPRGLTSGNTIYF	TGTGCCAGTAGTATCGTTCCCAGGGGGCTAACCTCTGGAAACACCATATATTTT
-	TRBV7-3	-	TRBJ2-2	CASSLTRAAGELFF	TGTGCCAGCAGCTTAACTAGAGCCGCCGGGGAGCTGTTTTTT
-	TRBV15	-	TRBJ1-6	CATKRDTKRDSPLHF	TGTGCCACCAAAAGGGACACCAAAAGGGATTCACCCCTCCACTTT
TRBD1	TRBV14	-	TRBJ1-1	CASSPEGQGTEAFF	TGTGCCAGCAGCCCCGAGGGACAGGGCACTGAAGCTTTCTTT
-	TRBV18	-	TRBJ2-6	CASSEQGNREANVLTF	TGTGCCAGCTCAGAGCAAGGGAACAGGGAGGCCAACGTCCTGACTTTC
TRBD2	TRBV29-1	once	TRBJ2-3	CSGSGLAGPTDTQYF	TGCAGCGGGTCCGGACTAGCGGGACCCACAGATACGCAGTATTTT
TRBD1	TRBV9	-	TRBJ2-7	CASSAQQGTEQYF	TGTGCCAGCAGCGCCCAACAGGGGACCGAGCAGTACTTC
TRBD2	TRBV7-9	once	TRBJ2-3	CASSLVILLAGDLTDTQYF	TGTGCCAGCAGCTTAGTAATATTACTAGCGGGAGACCTCACAGATACGCAGTATTTT
-	TRBV7-9	-	TRBJ2-2	CASQGTGELFF	TGTGCCAGCCAGGGGACCGGGGAGCTGTTTTTT
TRBD2	TRBV7-2	-	TRBJ2-3	CASSWTSGGLSTDTQYF	TGTGCCAGCAGTTGGACTAGCGGGGGCCTTAGCACAGATACGCAGTATTTT